The rows below give T cell receptor beta chains drawn from one sample of a study of graft-versus-host responses after intestinal transplantation. No antigen has been assigned to these receptors. The method was immunoSEQ multiplex PCR; TCRdb's version includes in-frame clones alone and lacks a portion of them. The data contain about 59,000 clones, 94% of them seen just once; the ten biggest clones take up around 0.4%. Specimen: unstimulated CD4+ T cells sorted from spleen or lymph node cells, collected before transplant. The receptor set was obtained from a human donor who was the organ donor for an intestinal transplant. Both conserved end residues are part of each CDR3. The order of the fields is J gene, V gene, clone size, CDR3 protein. A row's size may be missing; if present it is once, few, many or a size class.

TRBJ2-3 TRBV18 NA CASSPYTGRNTDTRYF
TRBJ2-1 TRBV11-3 NA CASSQSRPGGFGSEQFF
TRBJ1-2 TRBV6-6 NA CASREGGSYGYTF
TRBJ2-1 TRBV6-4 NA CASSERGGSNEQFF
TRBJ2-3 TRBV28 once CASSFSTQGSADTQYF
TRBJ2-7 TRBV25-1 NA CASTPPWGHEQYF
TRBJ1-2 TRBV15 few CATSLTGFYGYTF
TRBJ2-2 TRBV12-5 NA CASGLGDRNTGELFF
TRBJ1-5 TRBV6-5 NA CASSYSFGLWPQHF
TRBJ1-2 TRBV10-3 NA CAISKDRGGISGGYTF
TRBJ1-2 TRBV30 NA CAQSYRDYYGYTF
TRBJ1-2 TRBV7-2 NA CASSQTGMEGYTF
TRBJ2-7 TRBV4-2 NA CASSQRRGRSGPYEQYF
TRBJ1-6 TRBV5-1 NA CASSWTGDNSPLHF
TRBJ2-7 TRBV5-1 NA CASSRGRNSYEQYF
TRBJ2-7 TRBV29-1 NA CSVMRTGGTYEQYF
TRBJ2-4 TRBV11-2 NA CASSFTRTGGNIQYF
TRBJ1-1 TRBV4-1 NA CASRRVGTGGTEAFF
TRBJ2-7 TRBV5-4 NA CASSPRSSGGRYEQYF
TRBJ2-3 TRBV9 NA CASSVGRGSGADTQYF
TRBJ1-2 TRBV10-3 NA CAISDRGHGYTF
TRBJ1-5 TRBV7-8 NA CASCRQGDQPQHF
TRBJ2-7 TRBV6-5 NA CASNPRTGKGEQYF